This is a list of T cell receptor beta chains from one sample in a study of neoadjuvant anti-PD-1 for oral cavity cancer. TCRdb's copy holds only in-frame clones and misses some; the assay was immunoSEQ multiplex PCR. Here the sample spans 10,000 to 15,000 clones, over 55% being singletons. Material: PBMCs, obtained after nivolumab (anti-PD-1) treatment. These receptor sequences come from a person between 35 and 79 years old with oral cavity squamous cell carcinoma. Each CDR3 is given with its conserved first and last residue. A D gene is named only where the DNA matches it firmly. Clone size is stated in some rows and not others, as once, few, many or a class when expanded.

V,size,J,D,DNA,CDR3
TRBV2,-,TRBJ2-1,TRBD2,TGTGCCAGCAGAGGGACTAGCGGGTATGATGAGCAGTTCTTC,CASRGTSGYDEQFF
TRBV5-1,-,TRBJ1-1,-,TGCGCCAGCAGCGGGATGACGGATACCACTGAAGCTTTCTTT,CASSGMTDTTEAFF
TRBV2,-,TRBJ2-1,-,TGTGCCAGCAGCGAGGGGGGGAGTGTTTACAATGAGCAGTTCTTC,CASSEGGSVYNEQFF
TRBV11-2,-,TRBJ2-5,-,TGTGCCAGCAGCTCGGGACTCCGAGGGGAGACCCAGTACTTC,CASSSGLRGETQYF
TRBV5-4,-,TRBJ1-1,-,TGTGCCAGCAGCTTGGCAGGACGCACTGAAGCTTTCTTT,CASSLAGRTEAFF
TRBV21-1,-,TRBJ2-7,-,TGTGCCAGCAGCCGTACTAGCGGAAGCCACGAGCAGTACTTC,CASSRTSGSHEQYF
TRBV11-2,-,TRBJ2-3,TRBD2,TGTGCCAGCAGCTTAGAAATGGGGCGGGGGGCCCAAGATACGCAGTATTTT,CASSLEMGRGAQDTQYF
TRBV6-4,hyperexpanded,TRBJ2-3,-,TGTGCCAGCAGTGACGGGAGCACAGATACGCAGTATTTT,CASSDGSTDTQYF
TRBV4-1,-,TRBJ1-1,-,TGCGCCAGCAGCCAAGATCGGGGACGAGGGTGGTATTTCTTT,CASSQDRGRGWYFF
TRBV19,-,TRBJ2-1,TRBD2,TGTGCCAGTAGTATGGGCGGGAGCTCCTACAATGAGCAGTTCTTC,CASSMGGSSYNEQFF
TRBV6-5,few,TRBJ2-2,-,TGTGCCAGCAGCTCCAGCTACAACACCGGGGAGCTGTTTTTT,CASSSSYNTGELFF
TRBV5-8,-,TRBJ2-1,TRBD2,TGTGCCAGCAGCCCGGATCCGACTAGCGGGAGATCCAATGAGCAGTTCTTC,CASSPDPTSGRSNEQFF
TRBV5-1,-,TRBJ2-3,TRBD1,TGCGCCAGCAGCTTGGACAGGGGGTATGATGATACGCAGTATTTT,CASSLDRGYDDTQYF
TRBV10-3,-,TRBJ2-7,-,TGTGCCATCAAGAGCGGTGCCTACGAGCAGTACTTC,CAIKSGAYEQYF
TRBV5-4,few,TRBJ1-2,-,TGTGCCAGCAGCGCGGGTGGGGGGCGTGGGATTGGAGGCTACACCTTC,CASSAGGGRGIGGYTF
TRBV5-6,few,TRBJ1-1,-,TGTGCCAGCAGCCCGGTAGCAGGGGCGGCGGGCGCTGAAGCTTTCTTT,CASSPVAGAAGAEAFF
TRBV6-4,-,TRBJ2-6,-,TGTGCCAGCAGTGGGACTGGGGCCAACGTCCTGACTTTC,CASSGTGANVLTF
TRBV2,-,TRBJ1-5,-,TGTGCCAGCAGTGATTTCAGGGCGGCAGGTAATCAGCCCCAGCATTTT,CASSDFRAAGNQPQHF
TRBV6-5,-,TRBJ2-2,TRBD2,TGTGCCAGCAGTTACGTAGCGGGGAACACCGGGGAGCTGTTTTTT,CASSYVAGNTGELFF
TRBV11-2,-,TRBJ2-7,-,TGTGCCAGCAGCGTTGGGACCCAGAGCTCCTACGAGCAGTACTTC,CASSVGTQSSYEQYF
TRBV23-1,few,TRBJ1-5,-,TGCGCCAGCGGGGCCGGGGGAGGTCAGCCCCAGCATTTT,CASGAGGGQPQHF
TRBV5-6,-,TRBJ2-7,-,TGTGCCAGCAGCACCAGGGACCGAATGAGCTCCTACGAGCAGTACTTC,CASSTRDRMSSYEQYF
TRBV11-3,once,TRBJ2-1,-,TGTGCCAGCAGCTTATCTCCGGATGTTAATGAGCAGTTCTTC,CASSLSPDVNEQFF